This passage covers 27 T cell receptor beta chains from one sample sequenced in a study of cytomegalovirus exposure and HLA in healthy donors. 60 Vbeta and 13 Jbeta primers were used in PCR. Sequenced by immunoSEQ multiplex PCR; TCRdb stores in-frame clones only, minus some. The sample consists of around 160,000 clones, 60% to 80% of them appearing once. Input material: PBMCs. The receptor source for this set is a man aged 50-59 years in good health and CMV-seropositive.

The gene calls are TRBV19 and TRBJ1-2; D is possibly TRBD1 (5 bases). Germline V gene lookup returns CDR1 LNHDA and CDR2 SQIVND (reference sequence). The CDR3 is made up of 16 amino acids. Trimming removed 3 bases from V and 7 bases from J, with 21 bases in between. The CDR3, as DNA: TGTGCCAGTAGTATCGGCAGGGTAGGACCCGGACGTGGCTACACCTTC. Translated, it gives CASSIGRVGPGRGYTF.

V gene TRBV7-9 combines with J gene TRBJ2-2; D possibly corresponds to TRBD1 (6 bases). Trimming left V 7 bases short and J 6 bases short, with 15 bases between. The CDR3 runs 14 residues. Per the germline V gene, CDR1 is SEHNR and CDR2 is FQNEAQ (reference sequence). The DNA for the CDR3 is TGTGCCAGCACCAAAACAGGGAGAGCCGGGGAGCTGTTTTTT. Amino acids: CASTKTGRAGELFF.

This sequence joins TRBV6-5 and TRBJ2-2; 9 bases are shared with TRBD1. With V trimmed by 4 bases and J by 6 bases, 3 bases remained unmatched. The germline V gene has CDR1 MNHEY and CDR2 SVGAGI. This CDR3 region has 14 residues. Here the CDR3 reads CASSFDRGSGELFF. The CDR3 region has the DNA TGTGCCAGCAGTTTTGACAGGGGGTCCGGGGAGCTGTTTTTT.

A single count supports this clone. The chain couples TRBV6-6 to TRBJ1-2; TRBD1 aligns across 7 bases. The CDR3 has 13 residues. Germline CDR1 is MNHNY and CDR2 is SVGAGI (reference sequence). J lost 6 bases, V lost 6 bases, and 7 bases had no gene match. The CDR3 DNA reads as TGTGCCAGCAGCTCGGCAGGGGGTAATGGCTACACCTTC. Residues: CASSSAGGNGYTF.

The rearrangement uses TRBV6-1 and TRBJ1-4; D is uncertain. Germline CDR1 is MNHNS and CDR2 is SASEGT. Deletions cut 10 bases from V and 0 bases from J, with 15 bases between. The CDR3 totals 15 residues. CDR3 in amino acids: CATSKRVSTNEKLFF. The CDR3 DNA sequence: TGTGCCACCTCAAAAAGAGTTTCAACTAATGAAAAACTGTTTTTT.

This chain links TRBV10-3 with TRBJ2-5, with 8 bases that match TRBD1. The CDR3 length is 16 residues. Germline-derived CDR1 and CDR2 are ENHRY and SYGVKD. V shed 0 bases and J 1 base; nucleotides not matched to a gene: 4. CDR3 loop: CAISESRTGIQETQYF. CDR3 in DNA: TGTGCCATCAGTGAGTCTCGGACAGGGATCCAAGAGACCCAGTACTTC.

J is TRBJ2-5 and V is TRBV5-6, with 8 bases that match TRBD1. The J segment lost 2 bases and the V segment lost 2 bases, leaving 2 bases of the junction unmatched. This CDR3 region has 14 residues. Germline values: CDR1 SGHDT, CDR2 YYEEEE. As DNA, the CDR3 is TGTGCCAGCAGCTTCCGGACAGGGCAAGAGACCCAGTACTTC. Its protein product is CASSFRTGQETQYF.

The chain employs TRBV4-1 and TRBJ1-6; D possibly corresponds to TRBD1 (6 bases). Trimming left V 4 bases short and J 1 base short, with 11 bases between. There are 16 residues in the CDR3. Germline CDR1 and CDR2: MGHRA and YSYEKL. CDR3 coding DNA: TGCGCCAGCAGCCCTAGCCAGGGGTCCTATAATTCACCCCTCCACTTT. Its translation: CASSPSQGSYNSPLHF.

The rearrangement joins TRBV9 to TRBJ1-4, with 9 nucleotides matching TRBD1. The CDR3 is 16 amino acids. The ends lost 1 base at V and 5 bases at J; junction bases unmatched: 6. Germline CDR1 and CDR2: SGDLS and YYNGEE. The CDR3, as DNA: TGTGCCAGCAGCGTATCCGGGACAGGGCTCAATGAAAAACTGTTTTTT. Amino acid sequence: CASSVSGTGLNEKLFF.

This rearrangement joins TRBV6-1 to TRBJ2-3; 9 positions agree with TRBD2. Germline values: CDR1 MNHNS, CDR2 SASEGT. J was trimmed by 5 bases and V by 8 bases; bases with no gene match: 8. The CDR3 spans 14 residues. The CDR3 DNA follows: TGTGCCAGCTTCGGCGGGGGGGCCATAGATACGCAGTATTTT. It encodes CASFGGGAIDTQYF.

Comments on this clone: The junction does not match germline at one end; this may be a read error. The chain has TRBV27 and TRBJ1-1, with D unresolved. From germline, CDR1 is MNHEY and CDR2 SMNVEV (reference sequence). CDR3 length: 16 amino acids. The CDR3, as DNA: TGTGCCAGTAGTTCCTACACGGCGGTAACGGACACTGAAGCTTTCTTT. Protein sequence: CASSSYTAVTDTEAFF.

Concerning this clone itself: The sample carries other DNA sequences with the same CDR3. This sequence joins TRBV19 and TRBJ1-6, with D unclear. The V end lost 6 bases, the J end lost 7 bases, and 16 bases lay between the germline ends. The germline CDR1 and CDR2 sequences are LNHDA and SQIVND (reference sequence). The CDR3 has 15 residues. The CDR3 loop is CASSMSQASNSPLHF. The DNA of the CDR3 is TGTGCCAGTAGCATGAGTCAGGCTTCGAATTCACCCCTCCACTTT.

This clone came up once. This chain joins TRBV29-1 and TRBJ1-2; possible D gene TRBD1, 6 bases. Germline assignment: CDR1 SQVTM and CDR2 ANQGSEA. The CDR3 is 15 residues long. V gave up 2 bases and J gave up 4 bases, with 17 bases separating them. CDR3 nucleotide sequence: TGCAGCGTTGAAATCTTCCGGCAGGGGATCTATGGCTACACCTTC. Amino acid sequence: CSVEIFRQGIYGYTF.

V gene TRBV19 combines with J gene TRBJ1-5; D call uncertain. CDR3 length: 13 residues. V shed 5 bases and J shed 4 bases, with 9 bases lying between them. Germline assignment: CDR1 LNHDA and CDR2 SQIVND (reference sequence). The CDR3 DNA sequence: TGTGCCAGTAGTGACACCGCTAATCAGCCCCAGCATTTT. Translated, it gives CASSDTANQPQHF.

The rearrangement links TRBV28 to TRBJ1-4; 8 bases agree with TRBD1. Germline CDR1 is MDHEN and CDR2 is SYDVKM. This CDR3 is 14 amino acids long. V was pared by 5 bases and J by 2 bases, with 1 base of the junction left unmatched. CDR3 region: CASSQGATNEKLFF. The CDR3 nucleotides are TGTGCCAGCAGTCAGGGGGCTACTAATGAAAAACTGTTTTTT.

The chain carries TRBV7-2 and TRBJ1-2; D remains ambiguous. Germline-derived CDR1 and CDR2 are SGHTA and FQGNSA. Between the trimmed V and J ends, which lost 6 bases and 5 bases, there was a span of 16 bases. The CDR3 is 14 amino acids. DNA for the CDR3: TGTGCCAGCAGTGAGGGTTCGGGAGGGTATGGCTACACCTTC. This encodes CASSEGSGGYGYTF.

The gene calls are TRBV6-1 and TRBJ1-5, with TRBD1 identical over 8 bases. The CDR3 sequence is 15 residues long. After removal of 6 bases from V and 6 bases from J, the junction contained 10 bases not matched to a gene. Germline-derived CDR1 and CDR2 are MNHNS and SASEGT. The CDR3 DNA reads TGTGCCAGCAGGCCTGTGGACAGGGAGAGTCAGCCCCAGCATTTT. As protein: CASRPVDRESQPQHF.

V and J are TRBV29-1 and TRBJ2-5; 7 bases align to TRBD1. This CDR3 contains 12 residues. Germline V gene lookup returns CDR1 SQVTM and CDR2 ANQGSEA. The CDR3 DNA sequence: TGCGTATGGGGACAGTCACAAGAGACCCAGTACTTC. The encoded protein is CVWGQSQETQYF.

The chain combines TRBV10-3 with TRBJ2-7; 7 nucleotides match TRBD1. The CDR3 has 13 residues. Germline CDR1 is ENHRY and CDR2 is SYGVKD. V was pared by 4 bases and J by 9 bases, with 9 bases of the junction left unmatched. CDR3: CAISGDSRPRQYV. The DNA of the CDR3 is TGTGCCATCAGTGGGGACAGCAGACCGAGGCAGTACGTC.

This chain links TRBV28 with TRBJ2-1; 7 bases are shared with TRBD2. This CDR3 has 17 amino acids. CDR1 and CDR2 from the germline V gene are MDHEN and SYDVKM. The trim removed 2 bases at V and 2 bases at J, leaving 9 bases unmatched. CDR3 bases: TGTGCCAGCAGTTTAGTGGGGGGGGTTAGGGCCTACAATGAGCAGTTCTTC. Its translation: CASSLVGGVRAYNEQFF.

The sample holds one count of this clone. The V call is TRBV19, the J call TRBJ1-5; 7 bases are shared with TRBD1. V shed 2 bases, J shed 4 bases, and the junction held 8 bases outside the gene matches. Germline assignment: CDR1 LNHDA and CDR2 SQIVND (reference sequence). This CDR3 contains 16 residues. CDR3 sequence: CASSISRQGVNQPQHF. The CDR3 bases are TGTGCCAGTAGTATAAGCAGACAGGGAGTGAATCAGCCCCAGCATTTT.

This rearrangement joins TRBV28 to TRBJ1-5; tentatively, D is TRBD1 (5 bases). The CDR3 is 15 amino acids. Trimming took off 4 bases at V and 2 bases at J, with 12 bases between the two ends. CDR1 is MDHEN and CDR2 is SYDVKM in the germline V gene. DNA of the CDR3: TGTGCCAGCAGTTGGACACATCAGGGCAATCAGCCCCAGCATTTT. It codes for CASSWTHQGNQPQHF. The full variable domain, completed using reference TRBV28 and TRBJ1-5, is DVKVTQSSRYLVKRTGEKVFLECVQDMDHENMFWYRQDPGLGLRLIYFSYDVKMKEKGDIPEGYSVSREKKERFSLILESASTNQTSMYLCASSWTHQGNQPQHFGDGTRLSIL.

With regard to this clone: One end of the junction does not line up with germline, which may come from a read error. Other DNA sequences within the sample encode an identical CDR3. The chain has TRBV6-5 and TRBJ1-3; 8 positions match TRBD1. Germline CDR1 and CDR2: MNHEY and SVGAGI. CDR3 length: 15 residues. The CDR3 sequence is CASSYATGGGNTIYF. The CDR3 DNA reads TGCGCCAGCAGTTACGCTACAGGGGGTGGAAACACCATATATTTT.

V is TRBV10-2 and J is TRBJ1-1, with D perhaps matching TRBD1 (5 bases). V lost 8 bases to trimming and J lost 0 bases, with 13 bases between them. The CDR3 totals 14 residues. The germline gives CDR1 WSHSY, CDR2 SAAADI. CDR3 sequence (DNA): TGCGCCAGCGGGGGGGTGGGCATGAACACTGAAGCTTTCTTT. Encoded protein: CASGGVGMNTEAFF.

The count of this clone is one. This chain uses TRBV7-2 with TRBJ2-5, with 7 bases matching TRBD1. The tail of the sequence fits TRBJ2-7 better, so the J call may be wrong. Germline V gene data show CDR1 as SGHTA and CDR2 as FQGNSA. CDR3 size: 14 residues. The CDR3 spells CASGSTGIGYEQYF. The CDR3, as DNA: TGTGCCAGCGGGTCGACAGGGATAGGCTACGAGCAGTACTTC.

The chain joins TRBV28 to TRBJ1-5, with TRBD1 matching over 7 bases. The CDR3 covers 13 residues. V shed 10 bases and J 5 bases; nucleotides not matched to a gene: 8. Germline CDR1 and CDR2: MDHEN and SYDVKM. CDR3 protein: CATHRDSYQPQHF. The CDR3 nucleotides read TGTGCCACACACCGGGACAGTTATCAGCCCCAGCATTTT.

J is TRBJ2-2 and V is TRBV5-1, with 10 positions matching TRBD1. From germline, CDR1 is SGHRS and CDR2 YFSETQ. The CDR3 covers 17 residues. V lost 4 bases, J lost 2 bases, and 8 bases stayed unmatched. The CDR3 region is CASSQKRDRGNTGELFF. The CDR3 bases are TGCGCCAGCAGCCAGAAAAGGGACAGGGGAAACACCGGGGAGCTGTTTTTT. Filled out from reference TRBV5-1 and TRBJ2-2, the complete variable domain reads KAGVTQTPRYLIKTRGQQVTLSCSPISGHRSVSWYQQTPGQGLQFLFEYFSETQRNKGNFPGRFSGRQFSNSRSEMNVSTLELGDSALYLCASSQKRDRGNTGELFFGEGSRLTVL.